This T cell receptor beta chain comes out of a study of blood T cell repertoires in COVID-19. In the study overall: Samples came from the United States, Italy and Spain, spanning acute and convalescent COVID-19.

The germline CDR1 and CDR2 sequences are SNHLY and FYNNEI. V lost 6 bases to trimming and J lost 6 bases; unmatched junction nucleotides: 7. CDR3 length: 15 residues. Original processing methods: Estimated nucleated cell counts came from reference gene primer amplification. The protocol was immunoSEQ multiplex PCR, while the TCRdb copy is restricted to in-frame clones and leaves out a portion. V, J and clone size derive from that table, while D and trimming were established from the DNA sequence. The sample yields approximately 380,000 clones, just over 90% seen once. Recruits, aged roughly 18 to 95 years, lived in 25 or so US areas. Each participant's cohort was designated according to participant-reported clinical history.

Material: PBMCs or T cells enriched from blood (not recorded which). The TCR originated in a woman between 40 and 50 years old who had been exposed to COVID-19. V gene TRBV2 combines with J gene TRBJ2-1; 11 nucleotides agree with TRBD2. The CDR3 loop is CASRAGTSGLNEQFF. In DNA form, the CDR3 reads TGTGCCAGCAGAGCCGGGACTAGCGGCCTCAATGAGCAGTTCTTC.